These 18 T cell receptor beta chains came from one sample sequenced in a study of tissue T cells after allogeneic stem cell transplantation. This research-autopsy study prospectively enrolled adult allogeneic hematopoietic cell transplant recipients with steroid-refractory graft-versus-host disease. The assay was immunoSEQ multiplex PCR, and TCRdb's table has in-frame clones only and misses some. In the table there are about 3,300 clones, over 70% of which are singletons. This material consisted of small intestine tissue, taken at autopsy. The receptors were sampled from a male patient older than 55 with steroid-refractory graft-versus-host disease after an allogeneic stem cell transplant. Some T cells could come from the graft donor.

The chain uses TRBV6-5 and TRBJ1-1; 7 nucleotides line up with TRBD1. The V and J ends lost 7 bases and 0 bases, in that order; junction bases with no gene match: 8. Germline CDR1 MNHEY, CDR2 SVGAGI. This CDR3 contains 15 residues. CDR3 nucleotides: TGTGCCAGCATCAGGGAAGGGGGCGTGAACACTGAAGCTTTCTTT. Amino acid sequence: CASIREGGVNTEAFF.

This clone was detected once. This chain joins TRBV9 and TRBJ1-6, with D perhaps TRBD1 (5 bases). V was trimmed by 4 bases and J by 7 bases, leaving 9 bases between them. This CDR3 spans 13 amino acids. Germline V gives CDR1 SGDLS, CDR2 YYNGEE. The CDR3 reads CASSLRQNSPLHF. The CDR3 DNA is TGTGCCAGCAGCCTACGACAGAATTCACCCCTCCACTTT.

This rearrangement joins TRBV5-1 to TRBJ2-1; 8 bases match TRBD1. J lost 5 bases, V lost 1 base, and 8 bases had no gene match. The CDR3 contains 16 residues. CDR1 is SGHRS, CDR2 YFSETQ, per germline. CDR3: CASSLQGARANNEQFF. The CDR3 region has the DNA TGCGCCAGCAGCTTGCAGGGGGCTAGGGCTAACAATGAGCAGTTCTTC.

V is TRBV19 and J is TRBJ2-1, with 8 bases matching TRBD1. The germline V gene encodes CDR1 LNHDA and CDR2 SQIVND (reference sequence). The CDR3 runs 11 residues. V lost 7 bases, J lost 12 bases, and 5 bases stayed unmatched. Written as DNA, the CDR3 is TGTGCCAGTACCGCGACAGGGGTGCAGTTCTTC. Protein product: CASTATGVQFF.

This chain uses TRBV11-2 with TRBJ1-6, with TRBD1 identical over 9 bases. V dropped 8 bases and J dropped 4; count of bases not matched to a gene: 9. Germline-derived CDR1 and CDR2 are SGHAT and FQNNGV. This CDR3 is built from 16 residues. The CDR3 DNA follows: TGTGCCAGCGGGCTAGGACAGGGGTTTTATAATTCACCCCTCCACTTT. This translates into CASGLGQGFYNSPLHF.

This clone was found once. V gene TRBV6-2 or TRBV6-3 combines with J gene TRBJ1-2; 9 bases map to TRBD1. Trimming at V came to 6 bases and at J to 7 bases, leaving 6 bases not matched to a gene. CDR1 is MNHEY and CDR2 is SVGEGT in the germline V gene. CDR3 length: 13 residues. DNA for the CDR3: TGTGCCAGCAGCTTGGACAGGGGAATTGGCTACACCTTC. Protein product: CASSLDRGIGYTF.

This chain uses TRBV2 with TRBJ1-3, with TRBD1 matching 7 bases. Trimming took 6 bases from V and 3 from J; bases not matched to a gene: 5. There are 14 residues in the CDR3. Germline V lookup: CDR1 SNHLY, CDR2 FYNNEI. CDR3 DNA sequence: TGTGCCAGCAGGCCCGGGACAGATGGAAACACCATATATTTT. Translation gives CASRPGTDGNTIYF.

This clone was detected only once. The CDR3 bases are TGTGCCAGCAGCCCCGCATCGACCTACGAGCAGTACTTC. It specifies CASSPASTYEQYF. This chain connects TRBV7-9 to TRBJ2-7; D gene ambiguous. From germline, CDR1 is SEHNR and CDR2 FQNEAQ (reference sequence). The CDR3 totals 13 residues. The V end lost 5 bases, the J end lost 2 bases, and 10 bases lay between the germline ends.

CDR3 sequence (DNA): TGTGCCAGCAGTTACCCTATTGGGGGATTGAACACTGAAGCTTTCTTT. Protein sequence: CASSYPIGGLNTEAFF. The chain combines TRBV6-2 or TRBV6-3 with TRBJ1-1; a weak D match, TRBD1 (5 bases). CDR1 is MNHEY and CDR2 is SVGEGT in the germline V gene. The CDR3 contains 16 residues. V was cut by 2 bases and J by 0 bases, with 13 bases left in between.

The chain uses TRBV19 and TRBJ1-1; D is undetermined. The V end was cut by 5 bases, the J end by 0 bases, with 10 bases between. Germline CDR1 reads LNHDA; CDR2 reads SQIVND (reference sequence). The CDR3 spans 14 residues. The CDR3 protein is CASSRPPMNTEAFF. The CDR3 nucleotides read TGTGCCAGTAGTCGTCCGCCCATGAACACTGAAGCTTTCTTT. The entire variable domain, with the rest obtained from reference TRBV19 and TRBJ1-1, is as follows: DGGITQSPKYLFRKEGQNVTLSCEQNLNHDAMYWYRQDPGQGLRLIYYSQIVNDFQKGDIAEGYSVSREKKESFPLTVTSAQKNPTAFYLCASSRPPMNTEAFFGQGTRLTVV.

This clone has a handful of counts. The chain combines TRBV11-1 with TRBJ1-5; D is possibly TRBD1 (5 bases). Germline V gene sequence: CDR1 SGHAT, CDR2 FQDESV (reference sequence). The V end lost 0 bases, the J end lost 3 bases, and 9 bases lay between the germline ends. This CDR3 is 15 amino acids long. CDR3 region: CASSLAQVYNQPQHF. CDR3 bases: TGTGCCAGCAGCTTAGCACAGGTGTACAATCAGCCCCAGCATTTT.

This clone was observed a handful of times. This sequence joins TRBV7-9 and TRBJ1-2; D is undetermined. V was clipped by 3 bases and J by 6 bases, with 11 bases between them. Germline CDR1 and CDR2: SEHNR and FQNEAQ (reference sequence). The CDR3 spans 13 residues. CDR3 region: CASSFGQPDGYTF. In DNA, the CDR3 is TGTGCCAGCAGCTTTGGGCAGCCCGATGGCTACACCTTC.

This sequence joins TRBV2 and TRBJ2-3; TRBD2 might be the D (5 bases). This CDR3 has 13 amino acids. V was clipped by 7 bases and J by 8 bases, with 16 bases between them. CDR1 is SNHLY and CDR2 is FYNNEI in the germline V gene. The CDR3 loop is CASNGAQRSTQYF. In nucleotides, the CDR3 is TGTGCCAGCAATGGTGCCCAGCGGAGTACGCAGTATTTT.

The V call is TRBV19, the J call TRBJ1-5; 7 nucleotides line up with TRBD1. The CDR3 totals 14 residues. Germline trimming cut 5 bases from V and 1 base from J; bases unmatched to any gene: 2. Per the germline V gene, CDR1 is LNHDA and CDR2 is SQIVND (reference sequence). This CDR3 is CASSGTASNQPQHF. CDR3 sequence (DNA): TGTGCCAGTAGTGGGACAGCCAGCAATCAGCCCCAGCATTTT. The full variable domain, rest sourced from reference TRBV19 and TRBJ1-5, is DGGITQSPKYLFRKEGQNVTLSCEQNLNHDAMYWYRQDPGQGLRLIYYSQIVNDFQKGDIAEGYSVSREKKESFPLTVTSAQKNPTAFYLCASSGTASNQPQHFGDGTRLSIL.

The chain carries TRBV11-1 and TRBJ1-6; D not resolved. The V end was cut by 1 base, the J end by 6 bases, with 7 bases between. CDR1 is SGHAT and CDR2 is FQDESV in the germline V gene (reference sequence). The CDR3 covers 14 residues. In DNA form, the CDR3 reads TGTGCCAGCAGCTTAGGCAGAGTTAATTCACCCCTCCACTTT. This encodes CASSLGRVNSPLHF. Drawing the rest from reference TRBV11-1 and TRBJ1-6, the complete variable domain is EAEVAQSPRYKITEKSQAVAFWCDPISGHATLYWYRQILGQGPELLVQFQDESVVDDSQLPKDRFSAERLKGVDSTLKIQPAELGDSAMYLCASSLGRVNSPLHFGNGTRLTVT.

The count of this clone is one. This chain joins TRBV11-1 and TRBJ2-5; maybe TRBD2 (7 bases). V lost 5 bases and J lost 7, with 20 bases in between. The CDR3 loop spans 15 amino acids. The V gene's germline CDR1 is SGHAT and CDR2 FQDESV (reference sequence). CDR3 in DNA: TGTGCCAGCAGCGTAAGGGAGGGGGGCGCAGGGACCCAGTACTTC. It translates to CASSVREGGAGTQYF.

This clone was counted only a few times. The genes are TRBV6-6 and TRBJ1-2, with 8 bases lining up with TRBD1. The germline CDR1 and CDR2 sequences are MNHNY and SVGAGI (reference sequence). The CDR3 sequence is 16 residues long. V trimming: 7 bases; J trimming: 4 bases; junction bases outside the gene matches: 14. DNA for the CDR3: TGTGCCAGCAAGGCAGGTCAGGGGGCCGACCTCTATGGCTACACCTTC. Translating gives CASKAGQGADLYGYTF.

The J gene is TRBJ1-4, the V gene TRBV24-1, with D perhaps matching TRBD1 (5 bases). There are 15 residues in the CDR3. V was clipped by 3 bases and J by 2 bases, with 9 bases between them. Germline V lookup: CDR1 KGHDR, CDR2 SFDVKD. CDR3 sequence: CATSDPGSTNEKLFF. The DNA of the CDR3 is TGTGCCACCAGTGATCCAGGGTCCACTAATGAAAAACTGTTTTTT.